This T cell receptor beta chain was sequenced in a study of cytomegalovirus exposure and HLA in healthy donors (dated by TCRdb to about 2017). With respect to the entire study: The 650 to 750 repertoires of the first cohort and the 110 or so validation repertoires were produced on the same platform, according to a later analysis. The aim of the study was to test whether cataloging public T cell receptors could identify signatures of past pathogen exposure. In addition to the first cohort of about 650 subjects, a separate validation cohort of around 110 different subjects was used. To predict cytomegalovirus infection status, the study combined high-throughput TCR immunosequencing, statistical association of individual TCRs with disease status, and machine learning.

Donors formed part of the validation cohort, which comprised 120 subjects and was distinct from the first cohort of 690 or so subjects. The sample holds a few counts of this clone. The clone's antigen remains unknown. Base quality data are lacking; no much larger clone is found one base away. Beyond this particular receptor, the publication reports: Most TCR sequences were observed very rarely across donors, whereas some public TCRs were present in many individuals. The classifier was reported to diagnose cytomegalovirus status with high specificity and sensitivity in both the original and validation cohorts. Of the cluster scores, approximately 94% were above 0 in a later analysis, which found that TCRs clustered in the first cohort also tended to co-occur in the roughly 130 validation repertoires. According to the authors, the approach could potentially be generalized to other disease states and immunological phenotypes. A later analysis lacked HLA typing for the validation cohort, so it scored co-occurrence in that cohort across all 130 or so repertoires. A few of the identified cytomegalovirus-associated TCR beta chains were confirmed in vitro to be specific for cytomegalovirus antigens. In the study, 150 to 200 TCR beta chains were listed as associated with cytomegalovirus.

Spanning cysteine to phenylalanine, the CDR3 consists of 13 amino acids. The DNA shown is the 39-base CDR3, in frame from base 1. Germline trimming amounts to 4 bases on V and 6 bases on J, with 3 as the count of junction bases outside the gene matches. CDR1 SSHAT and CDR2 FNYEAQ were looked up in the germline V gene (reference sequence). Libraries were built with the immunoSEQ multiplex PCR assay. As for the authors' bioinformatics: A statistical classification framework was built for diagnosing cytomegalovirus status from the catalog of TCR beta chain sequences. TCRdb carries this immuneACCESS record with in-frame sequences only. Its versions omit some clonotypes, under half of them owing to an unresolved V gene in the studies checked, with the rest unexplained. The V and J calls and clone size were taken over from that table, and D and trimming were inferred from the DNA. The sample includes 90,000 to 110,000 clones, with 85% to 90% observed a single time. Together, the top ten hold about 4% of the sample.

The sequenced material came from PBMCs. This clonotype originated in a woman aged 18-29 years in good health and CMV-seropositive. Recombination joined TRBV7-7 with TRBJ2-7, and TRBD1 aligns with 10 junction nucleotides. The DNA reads TGTGCCAGCAGCTCCGGGACAGGGGCCGAGCAGTACTTC. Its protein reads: CASSSGTGAEQYF. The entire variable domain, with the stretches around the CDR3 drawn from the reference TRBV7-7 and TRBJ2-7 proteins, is GAGVSQSPRYKVTKRGQDVTLRCDPISSHATLYWYQQALGQGPEFLTYFNYEAQPDKSGLPSDRFSAERPEGSISTLTIQRTEQRDSAMYRCASSSGTGAEQYFGPGTRLTVT.